This T cell receptor (beta chain) was recovered during a study of early T cells in non-severe SARS-CoV-2 infection. Whole-study context: Sequencing of bulk RNA from unsorted whole blood was done, without chain pairing. Broader study findings: Matches to VDJdb favored anti-spike CD8 responses and missed private and CD4 specificities.

Tagging with unique molecular identifiers was applied to individual cDNA molecules. One entry per CDR3 protein, called by TCRdb with MiXCR from the 5' RACE reads. Altogether more than 25,000 distinct CDR3 sequences are present, around 5.9% being singletons, with the ten largest covering about 0.85%. Between the trimmed V and J ends, which lost 9 bases and 0 bases, there was a span of 9 bases. The CDR3 runs to 13 residues. Germline CDR1 is LNHDA and CDR2 is SQIVND (reference sequence). Note on this clonotype: Its antigen remains unidentified.

The receptor's source is an adult who was a healthcare worker with PCR-confirmed SARS-CoV-2 infection or an uninfected control (not recorded which). The chain has TRBV19 and TRBJ2-1; the D gene is possibly TRBD1 (6 bases). The specimen was whole blood. The CDR3 DNA reads TGTGCCAGCCAGGACAGCTCCTACAATGAGCAGTTCTTC. This gives the protein CASQDSSYNEQFF.